This TCR beta chain was observed in a study of tumor and adjacent non-tumor tissue in lung cancer. No cell sorting was done before RNA was extracted from the tissue. Study results and caveats: Tumor repertoires had a smaller top 100 clone share than normal lung.

In germline, CDR1 is ENHRY, CDR2 SYGVKD. The CDR3 runs to 15 residues. The library came from three nested PCR rounds adapted from ARM-PCR protocols. TCRdb reprocessed the multiplex PCR reads via MiXCR and lists one record per CDR3 protein. This table holds about 82,000 distinct CDR3 sequences, more than 60% found once. As for this clonotype: The antigen is unknown. Since a much larger clone is just one base distant, this may be a read error.

Sequencing input: lung tumor tissue. This TCR was sampled from a woman aged 45-59 years with non-small cell lung cancer. The chain links TRBV10-3 to TRBJ2-3, with D tentatively TRBD1 or TRBD2 (6 bases each). CDR3 region: CTIGGRGSGTDTQYF. CDR3 DNA sequence: TGTACCATCGGGGGCCGGGGAAGTGGCACAGATACGCAGTATTTT.